The 9 T cell receptor beta chains in this list originate from one sample, sequenced in a study of cytomegalovirus exposure and HLA in healthy donors. PCR involved 60 Vbeta and 13 Jbeta primers. Data came from immunoSEQ multiplex PCR; TCRdb stores just in-frame clones and leaves some out. The data contain roughly 150,000 clones, 65% to 80% of them singletons. Sequenced material: PBMCs. The origin of the receptors is a man younger than 35 in good health and CMV-seropositive.

This clone was seen repeatedly, ten times or more. The chain uses TRBV19 and TRBJ1-5; a weak D match, TRBD1 (6 bases). V dropped 7 bases and J dropped 0 bases, with 16 bases sitting between them. The CDR3 is 16 residues long. Germline V gene sequence: CDR1 LNHDA, CDR2 SQIVND (reference sequence). As DNA, the CDR3 is TGTGCCAGTATCCGGGACACTGGGAGTAGCAATCAGCCCCAGCATTTT. This gives the protein CASIRDTGSSNQPQHF.

The V and J genes are TRBV5-4 and TRBJ1-5, with a possible D match to TRBD1 (6 bases). Germline CDR1 SGHNT, CDR2 YYREEE (reference sequence). Deletions cut 4 bases from V and 7 bases from J, with 12 bases between. The CDR3 extends over 13 amino acids. As DNA, the CDR3 is TGTGCCAGCAGCCCCAGGGGTGGACAGCCCCAGCATTTT. Translating gives CASSPRGGQPQHF.

This chain joins TRBV6-1 and TRBJ1-4; D perhaps matches TRBD1 (5 bases). V was trimmed by 4 bases and J by 7 bases, leaving 13 bases between them. CDR1 is MNHNS and CDR2 is SASEGT in the germline V gene. The CDR3 contains 14 residues. CDR3 residues: CASSGAGQGEKLFF. The CDR3 bases are TGTGCCAGCAGTGGGGCAGGGCAGGGTGAAAAACTGTTTTTT.

The chain has TRBV4-2 and TRBJ1-6; possible D gene TRBD1, 5 bases. Germline V gives CDR1 LGHNA, CDR2 YNFKEQ. Trimming removed 0 bases from V and 1 base from J, with 10 bases in between. The CDR3 runs to 17 residues. The CDR3 here is CASSQEQGSSYNSPLHF. The CDR3 nucleotides read TGTGCCAGCAGCCAAGAGCAGGGAAGTTCCTATAATTCACCCCTCCACTTT.

This chain links TRBV5-4 with TRBJ2-1, with D possibly being TRBD1 (5 bases). CDR1 SGHNT and CDR2 YYREEE come from the germline V gene (reference sequence). This CDR3 is 18 amino acids long. V lost 2 bases and J lost 0, with 18 bases in between. The CDR3 nucleotides are TGTGCCAGCAGCTTAGGGGTGTTAGGGAAAAGCTCCTACAATGAGCAGTTCTTC. As protein: CASSLGVLGKSSYNEQFF.

The V call is TRBV7-6, the J call TRBJ2-1; D possibly corresponds to TRBD2 (6 bases). The V gene lost 1 base and the J gene lost 8 bases, with 21 bases spanning the gap. The germline gives CDR1 SGHVS, CDR2 FNYEAQ. The CDR3 loop spans 17 amino acids. The chain's CDR3 is CASSLDAFDGGGDEQFF. DNA of the CDR3: TGTGCCAGCAGCTTAGACGCGTTCGACGGGGGTGGGGATGAGCAGTTCTTC.

This rearrangement joins TRBV27 to TRBJ1-1; tentative D call: TRBD1 (6 bases). This CDR3 comprises 15 residues. Trimming took 0 bases from V and 0 from J, leaving 8 bases between them. CDR1 and CDR2 from the germline V gene are MNHEY and SMNVEV (reference sequence). DNA for the CDR3: TGTGCCAGCAGTTTATCATACAGGGTGAACACTGAAGCTTTCTTT. It translates to CASSLSYRVNTEAFF.

This chain links TRBV12-5 with TRBJ2-7, with 8 bases lining up with TRBD1. This CDR3 comprises 13 residues. Germline values: CDR1 LGHNT, CDR2 FRNRAP. Trimming removed 6 bases from V and 5 bases from J; junction bases left unmatched: 6. The DNA of the CDR3 is TGTGCTAGTGGCCTCGACAGGGGCCACGAGCAGTACGTC. Translation gives CASGLDRGHEQYV.

The V call is TRBV13, the J call TRBJ2-2, with D maybe TRBD2 (7 bases). Looked up from germline, CDR1 is PRHDT and CDR2 is FYEKMQ (reference sequence). V lost 7 bases and J lost 5, with 20 bases in between. The CDR3 sequence is 16 residues long. CDR3 amino acids: CASTTPVGRGTGELFF. In DNA form, the CDR3 reads TGTGCCAGCACAACCCCTGTGGGGAGGGGGACCGGGGAGCTGTTTTTT.